What follows are 31 T cell receptor beta chains derived from one specimen sequenced in a study of metastatic and nonmetastatic thyroid tumors. Before thyroid surgery, none of the patients had received any treatment. From the PCR reads, TCRdb re-called clones with MiXCR. This sample has 90,000 or so clones, with 8.6% found just once. The specimen sequenced was blood. These receptors originate from a female donor with papillary thyroid cancer or a benign thyroid nodule (not recorded which). Some clones in this sample may be carry-over from other donors' samples.

This clone was seen repeatedly, ten times or more. The chain links TRBV3-1 to TRBJ1-2, with D tentatively TRBD1 (5 bases). V was trimmed by 1 base and J by 8 bases, leaving 14 bases between them. The CDR3 runs 14 residues. Germline-derived CDR1 and CDR2 are LGHDT and YNNKEL (reference sequence). DNA for the CDR3: TGTGCCAGCAGCCAAGGGTCAGGGTTGTTAGGCTACACCTTC. It yields the protein CASSQGSGLLGYTF. Full variable domain (remainder filled in from reference TRBV3-1 and TRBJ1-2): DTAVSQTPKYLVTQMGNDKSIKCEQNLGHDTMYWYKQDSKKFLKIMFSYNNKELIINETVPNRFSPKSPDKAHLNLHINSLELGDSAVYFCASSQGSGLLGYTFGSGTRLTVV.

Many counts were recorded for this clone. The V gene is TRBV25-1, the J gene TRBJ2-5; 8 bases fit TRBD1. V shed 2 bases, J shed 4 bases, and the junction held 3 bases outside the gene matches. CDR3 length equals 14 residues. Germline CDR1 is MGHDK and CDR2 is SYGVNS. The CDR3 loop reads CASSERTGRETQYF. CDR3 coding DNA: TGTGCCAGCAGTGAACGGACAGGGCGAGAGACCCAGTACTTC.

This clone was detected only a few times. This chain uses TRBV11-2 with TRBJ1-2; perhaps TRBD1 as D (6 bases). CDR3 length: 17 residues. The V end was cut by 0 bases, the J end by 3 bases, with 17 bases between. CDR1 and CDR2 (germline): SGHAT, FQNNGV. DNA of the CDR3: TGTGCCAGCAGCTTAGATCGTGTTGGAGGGGGTTACTATGGCTACACCTTC. This codes for CASSLDRVGGGYYGYTF.

This clone has at least ten counts. The rearrangement links TRBV2 to TRBJ2-5; D not resolved. Germline CDR1 and CDR2: SNHLY and FYNNEI. This CDR3 contains 11 residues. V lost 8 bases and J 1 base, leaving 5 bases between the germline ends. CDR3 residues: CASGIQETQYF. CDR3 in DNA: TGTGCCAGCGGGATCCAAGAGACCCAGTACTTC.

This clone was observed at least ten times. The rearrangement links TRBV5-6 to TRBJ1-2; D is perhaps TRBD1 (5 bases). V was pared by 5 bases and J by 4 bases, with 18 bases between. Germline CDR1 is SGHDT and CDR2 is YYEEEE. The CDR3 extends over 15 amino acids. In DNA form, the CDR3 reads TGTGCCAGCAGAAGGGGTCCAGTGGAGACCTATGGCTACACCTTC. Protein: CASRRGPVETYGYTF.

This clone was seen at least ten times. Being one base from a much bigger clone, this may be a read error. V gene TRBV6-1 combines with J gene TRBJ2-3; 9 bases fit TRBD2. Trimming removed 5 bases from V and 1 base from J; junction bases left unmatched: 7. Germline CDR1 MNHNS, CDR2 SASEGT. The CDR3 length is 16 residues. The CDR3 is CASSTGSGGGTDTQYF. The CDR3 bases are TGTGCCAGCAGTACAGGTAGCGGGGGCGGCACAGATACGCAGTATTTT.

This clone occurred many times. The chain carries TRBV19 and TRBJ1-1; D remains ambiguous. The V and J ends lost 2 bases and 9 bases respectively, with 16 bases between them. CDR1 is LNHDA and CDR2 is SQIVND in the germline V gene (reference sequence). The CDR3 is 14 residues long. The CDR3 DNA reads as TGTGCCAGTAGTATAAGATCTGCGGGTGCAAAAGCTTTCTTT. This codes for CASSIRSAGAKAFF.

This clone was observed many times. V usage is TRBV5-4 and J usage is TRBJ2-2, with D possibly being TRBD2 (7 bases). The germline V gene encodes CDR1 SGHNT and CDR2 YYREEE (reference sequence). V was shortened by 1 base and J by 4 bases, with 20 bases between the two germline ends. This CDR3 has 18 amino acids. The CDR3, as DNA: TGTGCCAGCAGCTTGACAGGCCGCGGGGGCCGGGGCACCGGGGAGCTGTTTTTT. Translating gives CASSLTGRGGRGTGELFF.

The rearrangement uses TRBV28 and TRBJ2-2; TRBD1 might be the D (6 bases). Per the germline V gene, CDR1 is MDHEN and CDR2 is SYDVKM. The CDR3 consists of 17 residues. Trimming took off 4 bases at V and 5 bases at J, with 20 bases between the two ends. In nucleotides, the CDR3 is TGTGCCAGCAGTTCTTTTGGGGGCAAGGTTGTAACCGGGGAGCTGTTTTTT. Translation gives CASSSFGGKVVTGELFF.

This CDR3 is CASSSQQGVVETQYF. The DNA for the CDR3 is TGTGCCAGCAGCTCGCAACAGGGGGTGGTGGAGACCCAGTACTTC. This chain connects TRBV7-9 to TRBJ2-5, with TRBD1 identical over 8 bases. CDR3 size: 15 residues. The J segment lost 5 bases and the V segment lost 4 bases, leaving 9 bases of the junction unmatched. CDR1 is SEHNR, CDR2 FQNEAQ, per germline (reference sequence).

This clone has a handful of counts. V is TRBV3-1 and J is TRBJ1-6; D possibly corresponds to TRBD1 (6 bases). CDR3 length: 14 amino acids. V lost 5 bases, J lost 6 bases, and 11 bases lay in between. CDR1 is LGHDT and CDR2 is YNNKEL in the germline V gene (reference sequence). The CDR3, as DNA: TGTGCCAGCAGCACAGTGGGGGCTAATTCACCCCTCCACTTT. Amino acids: CASSTVGANSPLHF.

This clone occurred many times. The chain uses TRBV5-5 and TRBJ2-5; D is undetermined. This CDR3 spans 14 amino acids. The germline gives CDR1 SGHKS, CDR2 YYEKEE (reference sequence). V was clipped by 4 bases and J by 2 bases, with 12 bases between them. The CDR3 DNA reads TGTGCCAGCAGCCTTGATTTGGGTCAAGAGACCCAGTACTTC. It specifies CASSLDLGQETQYF.

The table lists this clone with many counts. The gene calls are TRBV20-1 and TRBJ2-7, with a possible D match to TRBD1 (6 bases). Trimming took 1 base from V and 0 from J, leaving 10 bases between them. This CDR3 has 14 amino acids. Looked up from germline, CDR1 is DFQATT and CDR2 is SNEGSKA (reference sequence). CDR3 coding DNA: TGCAGTGCTAGAGGGCAGGGGAGCTCCTACGAGCAGTACTTC. Its protein is CSARGQGSSYEQYF.

This clone was recorded a few times. V usage is TRBV5-1 and J usage is TRBJ1-2; weak D call: TRBD1 (6 bases). CDR3 length equals 14 residues. Germline loops: CDR1 SGHRS, CDR2 YFSETQ. V shed 5 bases and J shed 3 bases, with 14 bases lying between them. CDR3 sequence reads: CASRAGGADYGYTF. For the CDR3, the DNA is TGCGCCAGCAGAGCCGGGGGCGCGGACTATGGCTACACCTTC.

This clone was seen many times. The rearrangement uses TRBV3-1 and TRBJ2-3; unclear D gene. CDR3 length: 13 amino acids. Germline V lookup: CDR1 LGHDT, CDR2 YNNKEL (reference sequence). With 4 bases removed from V and 6 bases from J, the gap between germline ends came to 11 bases. The CDR3 region is CASSLSLDDTQYF. Written as DNA, the CDR3 is TGTGCCAGCAGCCTGTCACTGGACGATACGCAGTATTTT.

The sample holds many counts of this clone. The chain has TRBV20-1 and TRBJ2-6, with no clear D. CDR3 length: 15 amino acids. Trimming took 0 bases from V and 0 from J, leaving 6 bases between them. The germline gives CDR1 DFQATT, CDR2 SNEGSKA (reference sequence). CDR3 loop: CSARERSSGANVLTF. The CDR3, as DNA: TGCAGTGCTAGAGAGAGGAGCTCTGGGGCCAACGTCCTGACTTTC.

The chain uses TRBV20-1 and TRBJ2-1; maybe TRBD1 (6 bases). Trimming pared 3 bases from V and 10 bases from J, leaving 16 bases between. CDR3 size: 13 residues. CDR1 DFQATT and CDR2 SNEGSKA come from the germline V gene (reference sequence). CDR3 DNA: TGCAGTGCTAGTCCAATCCGACAGGTAGAGCAGTTCTTC. It codes for CSASPIRQVEQFF.

Ten or more counts support this clone. J is TRBJ1-2 and V is TRBV19, with 9 bases fitting TRBD1. The CDR3 consists of 14 residues. CDR1 and CDR2 from the germline V gene are LNHDA and SQIVND (reference sequence). The ends lost 5 bases at V and 7 bases at J; junction bases unmatched: 8. In nucleotides, the CDR3 is TGTGCCAGTAGTCCAAGGACAGGGGAGGCTGGCTACACCTTC. This encodes CASSPRTGEAGYTF.

There are many counts of this clone. The chain links TRBV9 to TRBJ2-5; the match to TRBD1 covers 7 bases. Germline loops: CDR1 SGDLS, CDR2 YYNGEE. There are 11 residues in the CDR3. V trimming: 5 bases; J trimming: 5 bases; junction bases outside the gene matches: 0. CDR3 sequence: CASRQGETQYF. CDR3 bases: TGTGCCAGCAGACAGGGGGAGACCCAGTACTTC.

Many counts were recorded for this clone. The J gene is TRBJ2-1, the V gene TRBV5-5; no definite D call. Germline V gene lookup returns CDR1 SGHKS and CDR2 YYEKEE (reference sequence). V gave up 1 base and J gave up 7 bases, with 6 bases separating them. The CDR3 runs to 12 residues. CDR3 protein: CASSLTINEQFF. The CDR3 coding sequence is TGTGCCAGCAGCTTGACTATAAATGAGCAGTTCTTC.

This clone showed up many times. V is TRBV5-6 and J is TRBJ1-1; D remains unclear. CDR3 length: 13 amino acids. Germline-derived CDR1 and CDR2 are SGHDT and YYEEEE. V was shortened by 0 bases and J by 1 base, with 4 bases between the two germline ends. The CDR3 is CASSLAGNTEAFF. The CDR3 DNA follows: TGTGCCAGCAGCTTGGCGGGGAACACTGAAGCTTTCTTT.

This clone was seen a few times. The gene calls are TRBV19 and TRBJ1-5, with TRBD1 identical over 7 bases. This CDR3 has 19 residues. V dropped 4 bases and J dropped 0; count of bases not matched to a gene: 15. From germline, CDR1 is LNHDA and CDR2 SQIVND (reference sequence). The CDR3 nucleotides read TGTGCCAGTAGTACACGACAGGGTGGAACCCCTTATAGCAATCAGCCCCAGCATTTT. This encodes CASSTRQGGTPYSNQPQHF.

This clone was counted ten times or more. The chain joins TRBV12-3 or TRBV12-4 to TRBJ2-5, with TRBD2 matching over 10 bases. This CDR3 spans 15 amino acids. V shed 6 bases and J 1 base; nucleotides not matched to a gene: 5. Written as DNA, the CDR3 is TGTGCCAGCAGCGGGACTAGCGCGTCCCAAGAGACCCAGTACTTC. Its translation is CASSGTSASQETQYF.

The sample holds many counts of this clone. The J gene is TRBJ1-2, the V gene TRBV7-2; D call uncertain. The CDR3 is 15 residues long. V gave up 5 bases and J gave up 4 bases, with 17 bases separating them. Germline V gene data show CDR1 as SGHTA and CDR2 as FQGNSA. The CDR3 sequence: CASSPEVGRSYGYTF. As DNA, the CDR3 is TGTGCCAGCAGCCCTGAGGTAGGGAGAAGCTATGGCTACACCTTC.

This clone was counted a few times. The chain uses TRBV2 and TRBJ2-7; maybe TRBD1 (6 bases). In germline, CDR1 is SNHLY, CDR2 FYNNEI. The CDR3 contains 13 residues. V was shortened by 4 bases and J by 2 bases, with 9 bases between the two germline ends. CDR3 bases: TGTGCCAGCAGTGTGGGGACAACCTACGAGCAGTACTTC. Translation gives CASSVGTTYEQYF.

This clone was observed many times. CDR3 sequence: CASSYSEQYEQYF. Here the CDR3 DNA reads TGTGCCAGCAGTTACTCTGAACAGTACGAGCAGTACTTC. The V and J genes are TRBV6-5 and TRBJ2-7; D unclear. Trimming cost V 0 bases and J 4 bases, with 7 bases left between them. CDR3 size: 13 residues. The germline V gene has CDR1 MNHEY and CDR2 SVGAGI.

The table lists this clone with a few counts. This chain links TRBV6-1 with TRBJ2-3, with D hard to call. This CDR3 contains 14 residues. Trimming took 6 bases from V and 0 from J, leaving 10 bases between them. Germline V gene sequence: CDR1 MNHNS, CDR2 SASEGT. The CDR3 nucleotides are TGTGCCAGCAGGGAGTGGTCTAGCACAGATACGCAGTATTTT. It codes for CASREWSSTDTQYF.

This clone has ten or more counts. V gene TRBV20-1 combines with J gene TRBJ2-3, with a weak D call TRBD1 (6 bases). Per germline, CDR1 DFQATT and CDR2 SNEGSKA (reference sequence). The CDR3 consists of 13 residues. DNA of the CDR3: TGCAGCGTCGGGACAACCTGGGCAGATACGCAGTATTTT. It codes for CSVGTTWADTQYF.

This clone was seen ten or more times. This chain links TRBV30 with TRBJ2-5; 7 nucleotides align to TRBD2. Germline loops: CDR1 GTSNPN, CDR2 SVGIG (reference sequence). The CDR3 contains 16 residues. Unmatched junction bases numbered 13, after V lost 3 bases and J lost 3 bases. This CDR3 reads CAWSLQLWLAEETQYF. As DNA, the CDR3 is TGTGCCTGGAGCCTGCAACTGTGGCTAGCGGAAGAGACCCAGTACTTC.

This clone was counted ten times or more. This chain links TRBV9 with TRBJ1-5; D call uncertain. Deletions cut 0 bases from V and 1 base from J, with 5 bases between. The CDR3 has 14 residues. From germline, CDR1 is SGDLS and CDR2 YYNGEE. DNA of the CDR3: TGTGCCAGCAGCGTAGGAACCAGCAATCAGCCCCAGCATTTT. Protein product: CASSVGTSNQPQHF.

This clone has ten or more counts. V gene TRBV7-9 combines with J gene TRBJ1-3; D remains unclear. Trimming took off 1 base at V and 9 bases at J, with 13 bases between the two ends. The CDR3 extends over 14 amino acids. The germline V gene has CDR1 SEHNR and CDR2 FQNEAQ (reference sequence). For the CDR3, the DNA is TGTGCCAGCAGCTTAGAGGCCGGCCCAACCACCATATATTTT. This sequence encodes CASSLEAGPTTIYF.